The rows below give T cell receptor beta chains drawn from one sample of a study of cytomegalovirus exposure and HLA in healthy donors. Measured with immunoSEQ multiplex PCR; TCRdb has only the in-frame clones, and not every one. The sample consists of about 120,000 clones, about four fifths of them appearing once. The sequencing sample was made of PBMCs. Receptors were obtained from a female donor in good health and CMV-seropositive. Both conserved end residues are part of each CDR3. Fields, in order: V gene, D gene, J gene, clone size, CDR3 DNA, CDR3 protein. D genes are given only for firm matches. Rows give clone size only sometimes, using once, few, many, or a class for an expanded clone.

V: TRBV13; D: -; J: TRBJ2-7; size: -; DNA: TGTGCCAGCAGCCAGGGTGGCAGCTCCTACGAGCAGTACTTC; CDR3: CASSQGGSSYEQYF
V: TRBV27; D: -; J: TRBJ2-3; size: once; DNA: TGTGCCAGCAGTGTGGCGGGGCGCCTCACAGATACGCAGTATTTT; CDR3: CASSVAGRLTDTQYF
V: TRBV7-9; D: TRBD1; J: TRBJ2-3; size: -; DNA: TGTGCCAGCAGCTTCGGGACAGGGACCACAGATACGCAGTATTTT; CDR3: CASSFGTGTTDTQYF
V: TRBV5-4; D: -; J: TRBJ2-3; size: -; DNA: TGTGCCAGCACCCCCCGGGAGAAGAACACAGATACGCAGTATTTT; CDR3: CASTPREKNTDTQYF
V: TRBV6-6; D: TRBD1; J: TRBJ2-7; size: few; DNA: TGTGCCAGCAGCCCGGACAGGGTGATGAACGAGCAGTACTTC; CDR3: CASSPDRVMNEQYF
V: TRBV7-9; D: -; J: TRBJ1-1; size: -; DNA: TGTGCCAGCATGTTTAGCGGCGGTTCCAAATCTGAAGCTTTCTTT; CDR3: CASMFSGGSKSEAFF
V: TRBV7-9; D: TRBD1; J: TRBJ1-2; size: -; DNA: TGTGCCAGCAGCTATTCCGGGACAGGGGTCTATGGCTACACCTTC; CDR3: CASSYSGTGVYGYTF
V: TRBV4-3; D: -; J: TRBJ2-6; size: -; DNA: TGCGCCAGCAGCCAGGGGGACACTGACTCTGGGGCCAACGTCCTGACTTTC; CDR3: CASSQGDTDSGANVLTF
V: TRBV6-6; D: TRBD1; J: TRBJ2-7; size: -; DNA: TGTGCCAGCAGGGGCAGGACGGGACAGCCCTACGAGCAGTACTTC; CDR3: CASRGRTGQPYEQYF
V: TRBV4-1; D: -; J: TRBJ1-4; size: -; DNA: TGCGCCAGCAGTTTGGGCAGGGATCCTACTAATGAAAAACTGTTTTTT; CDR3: CASSLGRDPTNEKLFF
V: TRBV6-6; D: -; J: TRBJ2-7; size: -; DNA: TGTGCCAGCAGCCCCAGGGGAAACCTCTACGAGCAGTACTTC; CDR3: CASSPRGNLYEQYF
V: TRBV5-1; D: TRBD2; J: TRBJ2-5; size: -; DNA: TGCGCCAGCAGCAAGGGGACTAGTCCTTGGCAAGAGACCCAGTACTTC; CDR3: CASSKGTSPWQETQYF
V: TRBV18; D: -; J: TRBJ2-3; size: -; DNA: TGTGCCAGCTCACCCCAGGGGCGCACAGATACGCAGTATTTT; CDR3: CASSPQGRTDTQYF
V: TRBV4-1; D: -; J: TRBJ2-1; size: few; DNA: TGCGCCAGCAGCCAAATAGGAGGAGCGGGCCACAATGAGCAGTTCTTC; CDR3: CASSQIGGAGHNEQFF
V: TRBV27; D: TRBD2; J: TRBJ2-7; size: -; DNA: TGTGCCAGCAGTTTATCGGGGGGGGTCATCCACGAGCAGTACTTC; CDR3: CASSLSGGVIHEQYF
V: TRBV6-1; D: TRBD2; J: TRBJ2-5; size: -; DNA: TGTGCCAGCAGTGGGGGCGGGGGGTACCAAGAGACCCAGTACTTC; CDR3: CASSGGGGYQETQYF
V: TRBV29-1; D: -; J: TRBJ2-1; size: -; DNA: TGCAGCGTTGGTGTCGGCAATGAGCAGTTCTTC; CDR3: CSVGVGNEQFF
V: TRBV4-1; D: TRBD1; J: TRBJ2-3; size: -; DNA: TGCGCCAGCAGCCCCTTATGGGCAGGGGGCGGCGCAGATACGCAGTATTTT; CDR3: CASSPLWAGGGADTQYF
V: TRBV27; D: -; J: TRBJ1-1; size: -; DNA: TGTGCCAGCAGTTTATCGAGCCTAAACACTGAAGCTTTCTTT; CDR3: CASSLSSLNTEAFF
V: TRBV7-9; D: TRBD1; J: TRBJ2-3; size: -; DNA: TGTGCCAGCAGCCGAGACAGGGGCCCAGATACGCAGTATTTT; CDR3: CASSRDRGPDTQYF
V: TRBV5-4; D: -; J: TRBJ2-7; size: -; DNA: TGTGCCAGCAGCGCCGCCCGTGGCCACGAGCAGTACTTC; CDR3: CASSAARGHEQYF
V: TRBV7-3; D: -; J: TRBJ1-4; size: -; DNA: TGTGCCAGGGTGGTTATTGAGGGCCCGGGCCATGAAAAACTGTTTTTT; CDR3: CARVVIEGPGHEKLFF
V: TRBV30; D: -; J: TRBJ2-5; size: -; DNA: TGTGCCTGGAGTGCCTCCGAGACCCAGTACTTC; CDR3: CAWSASETQYF
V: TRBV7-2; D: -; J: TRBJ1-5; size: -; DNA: TGTGCCAGCACCGCGGGGGACTATCAGCCCCAGCATTTT; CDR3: CASTAGDYQPQHF
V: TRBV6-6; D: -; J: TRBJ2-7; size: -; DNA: TGTGCCAGCAGTTACTCGCGTGACGAGCAGTACTTC; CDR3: CASSYSRDEQYF
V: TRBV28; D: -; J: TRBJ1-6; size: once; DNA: TGTGCCAGCAGCCCTAGCAGGTCCCGGTCACCCCTCCACTTT; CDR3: CASSPSRSRSPLHF
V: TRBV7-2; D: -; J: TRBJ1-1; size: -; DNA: TGTGCCAGCAGCCGCCAGATGAACACTGAAGCTTTCTTT; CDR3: CASSRQMNTEAFF
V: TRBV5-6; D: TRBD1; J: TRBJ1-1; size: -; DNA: TGTGCCAGCAGCCTCCTAGGTCCTACAGGGGCGAAAACTGAAGCTTTCTTT; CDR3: CASSLLGPTGAKTEAFF
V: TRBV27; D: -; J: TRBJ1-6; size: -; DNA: TGTGCCAGCAGCTCTTGGTGGCAGGGAAAATCTTCACCCCTCCACTTT; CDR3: CASSSWWQGKSSPLHF
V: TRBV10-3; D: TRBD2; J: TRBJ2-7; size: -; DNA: TGTGCCATCAGCCCAGCGGGAGTCTACGAGCAGTACTTC; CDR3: CAISPAGVYEQYF